This T cell receptor beta chain was obtained from a study of blood T cell repertoires in COVID-19. On the study more broadly: Sources were T cells, B-cell-depleted T cells, or PBMCs; the material itself was cDNA or gDNA.

Per the original methods: Estimation of nucleated cell counts was performed using reference gene primer amplification. Libraries were prepared by immunoSEQ multiplex PCR; TCRdb keeps only in-frame clonotypes and omits some of them. V and J calls and clone size are copied from that table; D and trimming were computed from the DNA. This table has 250,000 to 300,000 clones, approximately 88% appearing once. This CDR3 is built from 13 residues. V gave up 5 bases and J gave up 8 bases, with 15 bases separating them. Germline assignment: CDR1 MNHEY and CDR2 SMNVEV (reference sequence). This TCR came from a woman aged 25 to 39 who had recovered from COVID-19. The genes are TRBV27 and TRBJ1-2; D unclear. Sequenced material: PBMCs or T cells enriched from blood (not recorded which). The CDR3 protein is CASSPGLLRGYTF. The CDR3 nucleotides are TGTGCCAGCAGTCCGGGGTTACTCCGAGGCTACACCTTC.